This note documents a single T cell receptor (beta chain) sequence. Its cognate antigen has yet to be identified. Per-nucleotide qualities are absent, and no much larger clonotype sits a single base away. CDR1 and CDR2 were assigned from the germline V gene as SGHRS and YFSETQ. Including the terminal cysteine and phenylalanine, the CDR3 comprises 16 residues. CDR3 DNA is the only sequence kept; it has 48 bases, read in frame from the first base. Trimming costs V 0 bases and J 0 bases, and their ends lie 10 bases apart. Total RNA was extracted from the cultured T cells with TRIzol reagent. TCRbeta libraries were amplified from RNA by 5' rapid amplification of cDNA ends (5'RACE). Before sequencing, Qubit, an Agilent instrument, and quantitative PCR were used to check library concentration and integrity. A commercial service provider sequenced the qualified libraries on Illumina HiSeq or MiSeq. On the authors' methods: MiXCR version 1.8.2 was used to identify TCR sequences in each sample. For a clone to be considered qualified, a CDR3 longer than four amino acids, an in-frame nucleotide length, and the absence of a stop codon were required. A read containing the complete CDR3 structure was counted as an effective read. RT-PCR with 24 Vbeta primers, GeneScan spectratyping, and Sanger sequencing were used to validate the expanded clones. TCRdb reworked the public reads: Q25 trimming with fastp, MiXCR clone assembly, productive beta chains retained. Each record represents a unique CDR3 protein, reported with the most common genes and DNA among its rows. The V and J calls come from TCRdb's annotation, not from the publication. This sample gives around 12,000 distinct CDR3 sequences in total; roughly two fifths of them show up just once. 30% to 40% of the sample lies in the top ten.

This sample stems from a study of T cell repertoires and leukemia-associated antigens (dated by TCRdb to 2018 to 2020). Broadly, across the study: Roughly 16.1 million effective reads were obtained overall, with each sample giving about 5.1 to 6.6 million read pairs and roughly 3.3 to 5.0 million effective reads. Using in vitro peptide stimulation of healthy T cells, the study sought to determine the antigen recognized by a TCR Vbeta21 clone earlier detected in CML patients.

As a first step, the CD3+ T cells were left to rest overnight in RPMI 1640 lacking fetal bovine serum, at about 2.5 million cells/mL. Following the manufacturer's instructions, MACS immunomagnetic beads were used to pull CD3+ T cells out of the PBMCs. The investigation overall reported the following: Across the four groups, there were no significant differences in the numbers of Vbeta genes (about 60), Jbeta genes (roughly 15), VDJ rearrangements, or unique CDR3s. Direct testing of the expanded clones' antigen specificity and function was not done, and further investigation was required.

The sequence links TRBV5-1 to TRBJ2-1; TRBD2 could be the D gene, as 5 bases match. The sample was CD3+ T cells sorted from blood and cultured. This TCR was recovered from a female donor in good health. The CDR3 reads CASSLGGRSSYNEQFF. The DNA is as follows: TGCGCCAGCAGCTTGGGAGGGCGCAGCTCCTACAATGAGCAGTTCTTC.